One T cell receptor (beta chain) is described in this entry. Antigen specificity is unknown. Per the germline V gene, CDR1 is DFQATT and CDR2 is SNEGSKA (reference sequence). The CDR3 loop spans 15 amino acids. With 0 bases removed from V and 0 bases from J, the gap between germline ends came to 11 bases. The library attached unique molecular identifiers to individual cDNA molecules. TCRdb re-called the RACE reads with MiXCR, one entry per CDR3 protein. The table shows 65,000 to 80,000 distinct CDR3 sequences, with around a tenth occurring only once. The sample belongs to a study of human T cells and chemical hapten exposure. Findings and limits, study-wide: Patch test score showed a positive correlation with PT1 expanded TCR counts. Having alopecia, the donors may differ immunologically from healthy people.

Specified time point: patch test 1, 2 weeks after DPC sensitization. As to treatment: therapeutic diphenylcyclopropenone sensitization with weekly scalp DPC. Whole blood, unfractionated, served as the material for total RNA extraction. This specimen was whole blood, taken in connection with sensitization to the hapten diphenylcyclopropenone (DPC). The origin of this receptor is a woman aged 50 to 65 with alopecia areata. Some clones in this sample may be carry-over from other donors' samples. V gene TRBV20-1 combines with J gene TRBJ1-1; D gene uncertain. The CDR3 coding sequence is TGCAGTGCTAGAGATCTTGGGAGTATGAACACTGAAGCTTTCTTT. Amino acid sequence: CSARDLGSMNTEAFF.